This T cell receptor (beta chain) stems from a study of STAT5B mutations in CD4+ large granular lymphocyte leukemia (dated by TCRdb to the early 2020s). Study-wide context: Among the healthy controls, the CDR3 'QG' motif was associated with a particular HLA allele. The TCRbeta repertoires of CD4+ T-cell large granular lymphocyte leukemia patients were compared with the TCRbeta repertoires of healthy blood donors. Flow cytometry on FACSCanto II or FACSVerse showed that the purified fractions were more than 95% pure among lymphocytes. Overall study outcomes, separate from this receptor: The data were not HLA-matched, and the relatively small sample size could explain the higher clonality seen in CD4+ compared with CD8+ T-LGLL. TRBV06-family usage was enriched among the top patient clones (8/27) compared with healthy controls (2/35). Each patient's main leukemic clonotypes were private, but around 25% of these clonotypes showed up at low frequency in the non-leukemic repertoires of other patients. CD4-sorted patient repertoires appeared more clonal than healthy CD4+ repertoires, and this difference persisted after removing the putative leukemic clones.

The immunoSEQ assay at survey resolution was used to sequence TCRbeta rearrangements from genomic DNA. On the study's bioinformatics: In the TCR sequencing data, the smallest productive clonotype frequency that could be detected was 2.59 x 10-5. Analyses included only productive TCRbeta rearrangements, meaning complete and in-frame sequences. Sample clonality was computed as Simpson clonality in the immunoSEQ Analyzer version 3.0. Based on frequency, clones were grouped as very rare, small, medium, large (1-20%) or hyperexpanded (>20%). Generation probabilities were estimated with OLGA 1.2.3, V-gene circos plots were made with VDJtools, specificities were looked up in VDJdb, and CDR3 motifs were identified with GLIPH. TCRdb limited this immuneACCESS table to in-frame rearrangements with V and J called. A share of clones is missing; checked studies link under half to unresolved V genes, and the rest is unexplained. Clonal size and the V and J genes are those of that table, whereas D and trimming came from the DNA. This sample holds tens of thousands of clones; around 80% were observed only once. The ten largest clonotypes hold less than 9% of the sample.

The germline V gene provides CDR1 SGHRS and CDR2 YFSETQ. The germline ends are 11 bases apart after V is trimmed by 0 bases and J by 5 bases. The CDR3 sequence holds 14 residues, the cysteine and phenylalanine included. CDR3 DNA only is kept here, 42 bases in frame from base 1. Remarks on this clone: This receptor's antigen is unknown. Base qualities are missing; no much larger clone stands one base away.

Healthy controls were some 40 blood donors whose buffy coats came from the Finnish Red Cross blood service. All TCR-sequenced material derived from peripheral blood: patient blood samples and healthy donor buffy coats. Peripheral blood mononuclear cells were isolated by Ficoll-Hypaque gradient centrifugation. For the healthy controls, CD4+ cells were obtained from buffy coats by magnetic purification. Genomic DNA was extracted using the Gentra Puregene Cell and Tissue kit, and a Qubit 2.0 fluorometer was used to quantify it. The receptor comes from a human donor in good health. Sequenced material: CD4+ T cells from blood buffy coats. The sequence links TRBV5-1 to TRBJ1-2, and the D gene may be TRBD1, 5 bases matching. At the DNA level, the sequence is TGCGCCAGCAGCTTGGCAGGGCTGGGGTATGGCTACACCTTC. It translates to CASSLAGLGYGYTF.